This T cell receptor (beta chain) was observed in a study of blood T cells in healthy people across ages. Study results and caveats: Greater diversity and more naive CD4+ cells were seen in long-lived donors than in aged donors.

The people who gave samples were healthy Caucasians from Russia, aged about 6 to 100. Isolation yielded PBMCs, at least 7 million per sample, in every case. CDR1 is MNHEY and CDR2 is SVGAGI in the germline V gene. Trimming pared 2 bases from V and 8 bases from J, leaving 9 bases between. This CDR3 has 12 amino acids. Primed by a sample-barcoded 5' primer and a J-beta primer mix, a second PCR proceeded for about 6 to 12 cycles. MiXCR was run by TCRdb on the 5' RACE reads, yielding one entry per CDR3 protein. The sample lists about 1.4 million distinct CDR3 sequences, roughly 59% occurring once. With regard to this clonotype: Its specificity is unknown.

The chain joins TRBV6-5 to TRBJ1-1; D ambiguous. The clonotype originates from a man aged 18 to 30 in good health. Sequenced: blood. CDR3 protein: CASSYGGYEAFF. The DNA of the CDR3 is TGTGCCAGCAGTTACGGTGGATACGAAGCTTTCTTT.